The 21 T cell receptor beta chains below all came from one sample that was sequenced in a study of T-cell reconstitution after alpha-beta-depleted transplantation in children. Preparation of the TCRbeta library used unique molecular identifiers. TCRdb re-called the PCR reads with MiXCR, one entry per CDR3 protein. The sample includes hundreds of thousands of distinct CDR3 sequences, 10% to 15% of them seen just once. Sequenced material: PBMCs, mostly from graft donor cells, taken 360 days after TCRalphabeta/CD19-depleted stem cell transplant. Every receptor here comes from a male patient under 18 who had a stem cell transplant for acute myeloid leukemia, so the T cells may come from the graft donor.

This clonotype was recorded many times. V and J are TRBV4-3 and TRBJ2-1; possible D gene TRBD1, 6 bases. V lost 4 bases and J lost 0, with 10 bases in between. The germline CDR1 and CDR2 sequences are LGHNA and YSLEER. The CDR3 has 15 residues. DNA for the CDR3: TGCGCCAGCAGCCGGACGGGACACTCCTACAATGAGCAGTTCTTC. As protein: CASSRTGHSYNEQFF.

In its sample, this clonotype was seen a few times. The gene calls are TRBV29-1 and TRBJ2-7, with 10 bases lining up with TRBD1. V lost 2 bases and J lost 6; bases outside the gene matches: 4. This CDR3 has 13 residues. Germline V gene lookup returns CDR1 SQVTM and CDR2 ANQGSEA. CDR3 DNA sequence: TGCAGCGTTGAACCCGGGACAGGGGTCGAGCAGTACTTC. Translation: CSVEPGTGVEQYF.

The chain has TRBV5-4 and TRBJ2-1; 13 nucleotides line up with TRBD2. Germline V gives CDR1 SGHNT, CDR2 YYREEE (reference sequence). V lost 0 bases, J lost 8 bases, and 2 bases stayed unmatched. This CDR3 is built from 15 residues. The CDR3 loop reads CASSLGTSGSDEQFF. Written as DNA, the CDR3 is TGTGCCAGCAGCTTGGGGACTAGCGGGAGCGATGAGCAGTTCTTC.

The rearrangement uses TRBV28 and TRBJ2-7, with 7 nucleotides matching TRBD2. The CDR3 consists of 16 residues. CDR1 is MDHEN and CDR2 is SYDVKM in the germline V gene. The V and J ends lost 3 bases and 0 bases, in that order; junction bases with no gene match: 8. The CDR3 protein is CASSFLAGVGSYEQYF. CDR3 DNA: TGTGCCAGCAGTTTCTTGGCGGGAGTGGGCTCCTACGAGCAGTACTTC.

This clonotype came up a few times. This chain links TRBV28 with TRBJ1-6, with a possible D match to TRBD1 (5 bases). Trimming left V 4 bases short and J 8 bases short, with 9 bases between. The germline V gene has CDR1 MDHEN and CDR2 SYDVKM. The CDR3 has 13 residues. CDR3 protein: CASSSPRDSPLHF. The CDR3 DNA reads TGTGCCAGCAGTTCCCCCAGGGATTCACCCCTCCACTTT.

V gene TRBV5-1 combines with J gene TRBJ2-4; tentatively, D is TRBD2 (6 bases). The CDR3 has 14 amino acids. The germline V and J ends were trimmed by 3 bases and 6 bases, with 13 bases remaining between them. CDR1 SGHRS and CDR2 YFSETQ come from the germline V gene. CDR3 region: CASSSGTGANIQYF. The CDR3 DNA reads TGCGCCAGCAGCTCCGGGACTGGGGCAAACATTCAGTACTTC.

The V and J genes are TRBV28 and TRBJ2-5, with 7 bases matching TRBD1. The CDR3 loop spans 15 amino acids. CDR1 MDHEN and CDR2 SYDVKM come from the germline V gene. With V trimmed by 1 base and J by 2 bases, 4 bases remained unmatched. The chain's CDR3 is CASSLFGQEQETQYF. CDR3 nucleotides: TGTGCCAGCAGTTTATTCGGACAGGAGCAAGAGACCCAGTACTTC.

The chain combines TRBV6-2 or TRBV6-3 with TRBJ2-1, with D perhaps matching TRBD2 (6 bases). Germline lookup yields CDR1 MNHEY and CDR2 SVGEGT. Trimming removed 4 bases from V and 10 bases from J, with 23 bases in between. The CDR3 sequence is 16 residues long. The CDR3 sequence is CASSFPISGGLQEQFF. In DNA form, the CDR3 reads TGTGCCAGCAGTTTTCCGATTTCTGGGGGACTCCAAGAGCAGTTCTTC.

This clonotype was seen a handful of times. The chain employs TRBV29-1 and TRBJ1-5; 12 nucleotides align to TRBD1. With V trimmed by 5 bases and J by 0 bases, 11 bases remained unmatched. This CDR3 region has 18 residues. The germline V gene encodes CDR1 SQVTM and CDR2 ANQGSEA. The DNA of the CDR3 is TGCAGCGTTCCATTCCGGGACAGGGGGCATTATAGCAATCAGCCCCAGCATTTT. Protein sequence: CSVPFRDRGHYSNQPQHF.

This clonotype appeared a few times. The rearrangement joins TRBV4-2 to TRBJ2-5, with D possibly matching TRBD2 (5 bases). Trimming shortened V by 2 bases and J by 0 bases, and 16 bases separated the two germline ends. In germline, CDR1 is LGHNA, CDR2 YNFKEQ. The CDR3 totals 17 residues. The CDR3 DNA reads TGTGCCAGCAGCCAATTATCAGCGGAAATGTACCAAGAGACCCAGTACTTC. It encodes CASSQLSAEMYQETQYF.

This clonotype occurred many times. V and J are TRBV25-1 and TRBJ2-7; TRBD2 aligns across 9 bases. After removal of 4 bases from V and 2 bases from J, the junction contained 12 bases not matched to a gene. Per germline, CDR1 MGHDK and CDR2 SYGVNS. CDR3 length: 17 residues. CDR3 sequence (DNA): TGTGCCAGCAGTGCGGGTTGGGGTAGCGGGAGTGCCTACGAGCAGTACTTC. Residues: CASSAGWGSGSAYEQYF.

In this sample, this clonotype turned up a few times. The chain joins TRBV20-1 to TRBJ2-2; 13 bases match TRBD2. The germline V gene encodes CDR1 DFQATT and CDR2 SNEGSKA (reference sequence). V was clipped by 3 bases and J by 5 bases; unmatched bases: 6. This CDR3 region has 16 residues. The CDR3, as DNA: TGCAGTGCTAGGGCACTAGCGGGAGGGTGGACCGGGGAGCTGTTTTTT. This translates into CSARALAGGWTGELFF.

This clonotype was seen only a few times. A junction boundary mismatches the germline segment, possibly from a read error. The chain carries TRBV7-7 and TRBJ2-7; D possibly corresponds to TRBD2 (6 bases). Germline V lookup: CDR1 SSHAT, CDR2 FNYEAQ (reference sequence). The CDR3 runs to 14 residues. For the CDR3, the DNA is TGTGCTAGCAGACCGGGAGTTGCTCCCTACGAGCAGTACTTC. This translates into CASRPGVAPYEQYF.

The rearrangement links TRBV28 to TRBJ2-7; maybe TRBD1 (6 bases). This CDR3 comprises 14 residues. From germline, CDR1 is MDHEN and CDR2 SYDVKM. Trimming removed 7 bases at V and 0 bases at J, with 13 bases between. CDR3 nucleotides: TGTGCCAGCACCCACACAGGGTACTCCTACGAGCAGTACTTC. It specifies CASTHTGYSYEQYF.

This sequence joins TRBV29-1 and TRBJ2-5, with TRBD2 matching 9 bases. The ends lost 5 bases at V and 5 bases at J; junction bases unmatched: 6. There are 13 residues in the CDR3. Germline assignment: CDR1 SQVTM and CDR2 ANQGSEA. The CDR3 bases are TGCAGCGTTCCCCGCGGGGGGGGTGAGACCCAGTACTTC. It translates to CSVPRGGGETQYF. The variable domain in full, with the rest retrieved from reference TRBV29-1 and TRBJ2-5, is SAVISQKPSRDICQRGTSLTIQCQVDSQVTMMFWYRQQPGQSLTLIATANQGSEATYESGFVIDKFPISRPNLTFSTLTVSNMSPEDSSIYLCSVPRGGGETQYFGPGTRLLVL.

The J gene is TRBJ2-5, the V gene TRBV20-1; 11 bases align to TRBD2. The trim removed 1 base at V and 2 bases at J, leaving 9 bases unmatched. The length of the CDR3 is 17 residues. Germline V gives CDR1 DFQATT, CDR2 SNEGSKA (reference sequence). The CDR3: CSARGLAGQTYQETQYF. Written as DNA, the CDR3 is TGCAGTGCTAGAGGACTAGCGGGACAGACCTATCAAGAGACCCAGTACTTC.

This clonotype was recorded many times. V and J are TRBV21-1 and TRBJ2-3; TRBD2, the D gene given by the table, was not confirmed from the DNA. TRBV21-1 is a recognized pseudogene. The CDR3 runs 17 residues. CDR3 residues: CASSKAPSSGKGDTQYF. As DNA, the CDR3 is TGTGCCAGCAGCAAAGCGCCGTCTAGCGGGAAGGGAGATACGCAGTATTTT.

Ten or more counts support this clonotype. This chain's CDR3 is CASRVSGRAPEQFF. The CDR3 nucleotides are TGTGCCAGCAGGGTCTCCGGGAGGGCCCCTGAGCAGTTCTTC. The chain couples TRBV2 to TRBJ2-1; 8 bases are a match to TRBD2. Per germline, CDR1 SNHLY and CDR2 FYNNEI. The CDR3 is 14 amino acids. The ends lost 6 bases at V and 9 bases at J; junction bases unmatched: 10.

This clonotype was picked up a small number of times. The chain combines TRBV28 with TRBJ2-4; D not certain. Deletions cut 3 bases from V and 0 bases from J, with 12 bases between. Germline CDR1 reads MDHEN; CDR2 reads SYDVKM. The CDR3 extends over 16 amino acids. CDR3 in DNA: TGTGCCAGCAGTTTCCCCCCGAGTATAGCCAAAAACATTCAGTACTTC. It yields the protein CASSFPPSIAKNIQYF. The full variable domain, completed using reference TRBV28 and TRBJ2-4, is DVKVTQSSRYLVKRTGEKVFLECVQDMDHENMFWYRQDPGLGLRLIYFSYDVKMKEKGDIPEGYSVSREKKERFSLILESASTNQTSMYLCASSFPPSIAKNIQYFGAGTRLSVL.

There are many counts of this clonotype. The V call is TRBV9, the J call TRBJ1-1; D might be TRBD1 (5 bases). This CDR3 comprises 16 residues. Germline CDR1 and CDR2: SGDLS and YYNGEE. Between the trimmed V and J ends, which lost 4 bases and 1 base, there was a span of 17 bases. CDR3 protein: CASSSPGRGPNTEAFF. DNA of the CDR3: TGTGCCAGCAGCTCTCCGGGACGAGGCCCGAACACTGAAGCTTTCTTT.

This chain connects TRBV20-1 to TRBJ2-1; 7 bases are a match to TRBD2. V trimming: 3 bases; J trimming: 2 bases; junction bases outside the gene matches: 4. CDR3 length: 14 amino acids. Germline loops: CDR1 DFQATT, CDR2 SNEGSKA (reference sequence). The CDR3 protein is CSASGLAAYNEQFF. CDR3 nucleotide sequence: TGCAGTGCTAGTGGGCTAGCGGCCTACAATGAGCAGTTCTTC.